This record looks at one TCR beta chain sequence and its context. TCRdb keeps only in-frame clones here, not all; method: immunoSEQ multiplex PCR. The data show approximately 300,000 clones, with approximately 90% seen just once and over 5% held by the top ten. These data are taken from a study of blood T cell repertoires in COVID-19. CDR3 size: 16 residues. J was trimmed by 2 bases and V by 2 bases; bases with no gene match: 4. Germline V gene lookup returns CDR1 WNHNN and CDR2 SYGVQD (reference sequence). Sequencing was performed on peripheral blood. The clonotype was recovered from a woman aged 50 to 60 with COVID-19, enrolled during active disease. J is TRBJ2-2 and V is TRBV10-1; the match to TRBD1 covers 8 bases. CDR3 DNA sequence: TGCGCCAGCAGTGAGCAGACAGGGGCAAACACCGGGGAGCTGTTTTTT. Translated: CASSEQTGANTGELFF.